Reported below is one TCR beta chain. No antigen is known for it. Naivety in CD8+ T cells corresponded to a CD45RO-CCR7+CD27+CD95- phenotype. cDNA libraries for TRB were generated by 5' RACE incorporating UMI labels. TCRdb re-called the 5' RACE reads and catalogs CDR3 proteins one per entry, DNA excluded. This table holds fewer than 55,000 distinct CDR3 sequences. CDR3 length: 12 residues. Germline CDR1 SQVTM, CDR2 ANQGSEA. The data were obtained in a study of CXCR3-negative and CXCR3-positive naive CD8 T cells. Whole-study results and caveats: Diversity was high in both naive subsets and much lower in memory cells.

The V gene is TRBV29-1, the J gene TRBJ2-2; the D call of TRBD1 rests on TCRdb alone, since no DNA is present to check it. The TCR originated in a human donor in good health. Some clones in this sample may be carry-over from other donors' samples. The sample taken for sequencing was naive CXCR3- CD8+ T cells from blood. Subset denoted: CD45RO-CCR7+CD27+CD95- naive CD8+ T cells lacking CXCR3 (TNR3-). CDR3 loop: CSVDQGTGELFF.